This TCR beta chain was profiled in a study of blood T cell repertoires in COVID-19. As for the study in general: COVID-19 samples, acute and convalescent, were from the United States, Italy and Spain. Sample material is recorded as cDNA or gDNA derived from T cells, B-cell-depleted T cells, or PBMCs.

V dropped 5 bases and J dropped 4 bases, with 12 bases sitting between them. In germline, CDR1 is LNHDA, CDR2 SQIVND (reference sequence). The CDR3 totals 14 residues. As processed by the authors: Amplification with reference gene primers provided the estimates of nucleated cell counts. Sequenced by immunoSEQ multiplex PCR; TCRdb stores in-frame clones only, minus some. The V and J calls and clone size are taken from that table; D and trimming were inferred from the DNA. Among about 130,000 clones, roughly 77% were seen once, and the ten largest hold roughly 4.9%. Seattle researchers signed up patients amid active infection and tracked them longitudinally.

Sequencing input: peripheral blood. The clonotype originates from a woman in her 70s with COVID-19, enrolled during active disease. The chain links TRBV19 to TRBJ1-3, with a weak D call TRBD1 (5 bases). DNA of the CDR3: TGTGCCAGTAGTTCGTACAGGTCCGGAAACACCATATATTTT. Translating gives CASSSYRSGNTIYF.